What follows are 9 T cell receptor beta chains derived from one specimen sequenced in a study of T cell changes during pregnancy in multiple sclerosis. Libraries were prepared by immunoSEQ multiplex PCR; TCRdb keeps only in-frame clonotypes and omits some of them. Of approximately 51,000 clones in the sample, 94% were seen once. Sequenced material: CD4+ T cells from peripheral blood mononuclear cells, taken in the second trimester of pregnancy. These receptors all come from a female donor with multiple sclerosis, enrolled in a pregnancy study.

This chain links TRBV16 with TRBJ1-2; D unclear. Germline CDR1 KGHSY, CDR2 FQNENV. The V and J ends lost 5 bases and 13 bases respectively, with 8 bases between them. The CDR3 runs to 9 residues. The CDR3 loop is CASSAVSTF. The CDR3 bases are TGTGCCAGCAGCGCAGTCTCCACCTTC.

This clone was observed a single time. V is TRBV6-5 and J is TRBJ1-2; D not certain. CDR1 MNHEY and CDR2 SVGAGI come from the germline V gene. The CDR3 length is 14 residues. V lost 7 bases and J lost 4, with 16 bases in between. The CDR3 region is CASIDFTGGYGYTF. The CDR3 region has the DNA TGTGCCAGCATCGACTTCACTGGCGGCTATGGCTACACCTTC.

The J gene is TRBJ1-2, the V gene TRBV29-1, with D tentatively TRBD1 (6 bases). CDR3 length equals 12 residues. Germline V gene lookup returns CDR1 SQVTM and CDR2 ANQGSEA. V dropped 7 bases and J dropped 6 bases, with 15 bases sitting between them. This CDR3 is CSGGQGFDGYTF. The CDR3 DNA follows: TGCAGCGGGGGGCAGGGATTTGATGGCTACACCTTC.

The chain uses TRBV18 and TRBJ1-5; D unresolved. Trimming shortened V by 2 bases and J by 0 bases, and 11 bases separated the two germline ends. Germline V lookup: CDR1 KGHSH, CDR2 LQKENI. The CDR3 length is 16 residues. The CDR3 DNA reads TGTGCCAGCTCACCAGGAGGCTTCTATAGCAATCAGCCCCAGCATTTT. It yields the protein CASSPGGFYSNQPQHF.

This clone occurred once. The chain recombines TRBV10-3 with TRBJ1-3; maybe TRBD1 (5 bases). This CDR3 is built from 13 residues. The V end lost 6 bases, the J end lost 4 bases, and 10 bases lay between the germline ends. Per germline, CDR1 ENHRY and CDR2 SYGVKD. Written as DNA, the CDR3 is TGTGCCATCAGAGGGGAGGCGGGAAACACCATATATTTT. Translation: CAIRGEAGNTIYF.

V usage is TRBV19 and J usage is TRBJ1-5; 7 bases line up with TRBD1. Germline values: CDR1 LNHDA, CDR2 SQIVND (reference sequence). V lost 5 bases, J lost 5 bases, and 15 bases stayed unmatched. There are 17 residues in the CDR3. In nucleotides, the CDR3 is TGTGCCAGTAGTCGACAGGGTGCACCCAGGGGAGATCAGCCCCAGCATTTT. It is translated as CASSRQGAPRGDQPQHF. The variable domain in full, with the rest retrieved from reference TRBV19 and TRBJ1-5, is DGGITQSPKYLFRKEGQNVTLSCEQNLNHDAMYWYRQDPGQGLRLIYYSQIVNDFQKGDIAEGYSVSREKKESFPLTVTSAQKNPTAFYLCASSRQGAPRGDQPQHFGDGTRLSIL.

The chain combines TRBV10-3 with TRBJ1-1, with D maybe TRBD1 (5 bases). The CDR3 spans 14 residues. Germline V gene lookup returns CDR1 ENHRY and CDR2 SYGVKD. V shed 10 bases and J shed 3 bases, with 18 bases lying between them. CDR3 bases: TGTGCCACCTATACAGGCTCAGGATACACTGAAGCTTTCTTT. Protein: CATYTGSGYTEAFF.

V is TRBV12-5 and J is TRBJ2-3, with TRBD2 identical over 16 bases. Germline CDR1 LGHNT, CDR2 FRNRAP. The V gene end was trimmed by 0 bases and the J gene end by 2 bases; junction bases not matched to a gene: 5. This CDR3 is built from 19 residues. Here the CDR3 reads CASGLVGTSGGAVTDTQYF. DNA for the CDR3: TGTGCTAGTGGTTTGGTCGGGACTAGCGGGGGGGCGGTCACAGATACGCAGTATTTT.

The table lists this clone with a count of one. Here the CDR3 reads CSAPTGEKLFF. DNA of the CDR3: TGCAGTGCCCCCACGGGGGAAAAACTGTTTTTT. The chain combines TRBV20-1 with TRBJ1-4, with D hard to call. V was cut by 6 bases and J by 8 bases, with 10 bases left in between. CDR1 and CDR2 from the germline V gene are DFQATT and SNEGSKA (reference sequence). The CDR3 runs 11 residues.